This entry is about one T cell receptor (beta chain). Its antigen is currently unknown. Original data processing: Junction-only sequences without quality scores were provided by ImmunoSEQ, so filtering was different. The protocol was immunoSEQ multiplex PCR, while the TCRdb copy is restricted to in-frame clones and leaves out a portion. That table gives V, J and clone size, and the DNA gave D and trimming. The repertoire holds approximately 2.1 million clones, with over 85% as singletons. The data were obtained in a study of shared clonotypes between healthy human individuals. CDR3 length equals 15 residues. Trimming took 7 bases from V and 7 from J; bases not matched to a gene: 14. CDR1 SGHRS and CDR2 YFSETQ come from the germline V gene. Study-wide points: Only a few donors were included, so the genetic and exposure-history diversity represented was limited. Around 5% was the fraction of naive CD4 clonotypes found shared across four donors.

Negatively enriched CD4+ T cells were divided by CD45RA into naive and memory. Sequencing input: naive CD4+ T cells from PBMCs. The sample's subset: CD45RA+ positively selected. The receptor was derived from a young man in good health. Some clones in this sample may be carry-over from other donors' samples. This sequence joins TRBV5-1 and TRBJ1-1; 9 bases agree with TRBD1. The CDR3 coding sequence is TGCGCCAGCTTCACAACAGGGGGCGCCGGGGGTGAAGCTTTCTTT. Amino acids: CASFTTGGAGGEAFF.